One and the same sample provided the 21 T cell receptor beta chains below, sequenced in a study of cytomegalovirus exposure and HLA in healthy donors (dated by TCRdb to about 2017). Library preparation was by the immunoSEQ multiplex PCR assay. For the multiplex PCR, a mixture combining 60 forward primers for TCR Vbeta segments and 13 reverse primers for TCR Jbeta segments was used. TCRdb stores this immuneACCESS table with in-frame sequences only. Part of the clones is absent; in the studies checked, under half of the shortfall reflects unresolved V genes, and no reason is known for the rest. For this sample there are about 140,000 clones; roughly 80% appear just once. The top ten hold over 3% of the sample. The sequenced sample was PBMCs. The origin of the receptors is a man in his forties or fifties in good health and CMV-seronegative.

The chain uses TRBV13 and TRBJ1-1, with 8 bases fitting TRBD1. CDR1 is PRHDT and CDR2 is FYEKMQ in the germline V gene (reference sequence). This CDR3 has 14 amino acids. Trimming removed 5 bases from V and 5 bases from J; junction bases left unmatched: 7. The CDR3, as DNA: TGTGCCAGCAGCGGAAGGACAGGGAGGACTGAAGCTTTCTTT. Its protein product is CASSGRTGRTEAFF.

The chain employs TRBV9 and TRBJ2-3; 8 nucleotides match TRBD1. V was pared by 0 bases and J by 6 bases, with 3 bases of the junction left unmatched. The CDR3 spans 14 residues. Germline-derived CDR1 and CDR2 are SGDLS and YYNGEE. The CDR3 coding sequence is TGTGCCAGCAGCGTAGGGACAGGGTGGGATACGCAGTATTTT. Translating gives CASSVGTGWDTQYF. The full variable domain, its missing parts supplied by reference TRBV9 and TRBJ2-3, is DSGVTQTPKHLITATGQRVTLRCSPRSGDLSVYWYQQSLDQGLQFLIQYYNGEERAKGNILERFSAQQFPDLHSELNLSSLELGDSALYFCASSVGTGWDTQYFGPGTRLTVL.

V gene TRBV4-1 combines with J gene TRBJ2-2; 8 nucleotides line up with TRBD2. The CDR3 is 17 amino acids. Per the germline V gene, CDR1 is MGHRA and CDR2 is YSYEKL. With 0 bases clipped from V and 6 bases from J, the junction kept 9 bases outside the gene matches. The CDR3 sequence is CASSQDPGGMSAGELFF. In DNA, the CDR3 is TGCGCCAGCAGCCAAGATCCGGGGGGGATGTCGGCCGGGGAGCTGTTTTTT.

The chain combines TRBV11-2 with TRBJ1-1; D call uncertain. The CDR3 contains 13 residues. V was pared by 2 bases and J by 11 bases, with 15 bases between. CDR1 and CDR2 from the germline V gene are SGHAT and FQNNGV. The CDR3, as DNA: TGTGCCAGCAGCTTAATTGAGGGAAGGGAGGCTTTCTTT. Its translation is CASSLIEGREAFF.

The CDR3 region has the DNA TGTGCCAGCAGCTTCTCTAGCAGGTACGAGCAGTACTTC. It translates to CASSFSSRYEQYF. This chain links TRBV7-6 with TRBJ2-7, with a possible D match to TRBD2 (5 bases). The CDR3 extends over 13 amino acids. The germline V and J ends were trimmed by 3 bases and 4 bases, with 10 bases remaining between them. Germline V gene data show CDR1 as SGHVS and CDR2 as FNYEAQ.

This chain uses TRBV29-1 with TRBJ1-4; no definite D call. CDR3 length equals 13 residues. V was trimmed by 2 bases and J by 5 bases, leaving 9 bases between them. Per the germline V gene, CDR1 is SQVTM and CDR2 is ANQGSEA. CDR3 DNA: TGCAGCGTTGAACAACACAAAAATGAAAAACTGTTTTTT. Translating gives CSVEQHKNEKLFF.

This chain connects TRBV5-6 to TRBJ2-5, with a possible D match to TRBD2 (6 bases). With 3 bases removed from V and 5 bases from J, the gap between germline ends came to 11 bases. The CDR3 covers 13 residues. Germline V lookup: CDR1 SGHDT, CDR2 YYEEEE. The CDR3 loop is CASSSGLWETQYF. The CDR3 DNA follows: TGTGCCAGCAGCTCGGGACTTTGGGAGACCCAGTACTTC. The variable domain in full, completed from reference TRBV5-6 and TRBJ2-5, reads DAGVTQSPTHLIKTRGQQVTLRCSPKSGHDTVSWYQQALGQGPQFIFQYYEEEERQRGNFPDRFSGHQFPNYSSELNVNALLLGDSALYLCASSSGLWETQYFGPGTRLLVL.

The chain uses TRBV6-5 and TRBJ2-1; 8 nucleotides line up with TRBD2. V dropped 5 bases and J dropped 2; count of bases not matched to a gene: 5. This CDR3 has 15 amino acids. Germline CDR1 MNHEY, CDR2 SVGAGI. In DNA, the CDR3 is TGTGCCAGCAGTATTCGGGGGGGCCCCTACAATGAGCAGTTCTTC. It specifies CASSIRGGPYNEQFF.

About this clone itself: Other DNA sequences in the sample encode the same CDR3. V gene TRBV5-1 combines with J gene TRBJ2-5, with TRBD1 matching over 9 bases. The V gene's germline CDR1 is SGHRS and CDR2 YFSETQ. After removal of 0 bases from V and 5 bases from J, the junction contained 2 bases not matched to a gene. The CDR3 is 14 residues long. DNA for the CDR3: TGCGCCAGCAGCTTGGAAGGACAGGGGGAGACCCAGTACTTC. Its protein product is CASSLEGQGETQYF.

The chain recombines TRBV5-1 with TRBJ2-7, with TRBD1 identical over 9 bases. Per germline, CDR1 SGHRS and CDR2 YFSETQ. This CDR3 has 14 amino acids. J was trimmed by 7 bases and V by 2 bases; bases with no gene match: 7. The CDR3 nucleotides read TGCGCCAGCAGCTTTACAGGGGGCAATGGGGAGCAGTACTTC. Protein sequence: CASSFTGGNGEQYF.

This clone occurred once. Distinct nucleotide sequences in the sample also encode this CDR3. V gene TRBV5-1 combines with J gene TRBJ2-5; 7 bases align to TRBD1. Trimming took 0 bases from V and 3 from J; bases not matched to a gene: 2. The germline CDR1 and CDR2 sequences are SGHRS and YFSETQ. This CDR3 has 14 amino acids. CDR3 in DNA: TGCGCCAGCAGCTTGGCCGGGACAGAAGAGACCCAGTACTTC. It specifies CASSLAGTEETQYF. Full variable domain (rest looked up from reference TRBV5-1 and TRBJ2-5): KAGVTQTPRYLIKTRGQQVTLSCSPISGHRSVSWYQQTPGQGLQFLFEYFSETQRNKGNFPGRFSGRQFSNSRSEMNVSTLELGDSALYLCASSLAGTEETQYFGPGTRLLVL.

The CDR3: CASSLGRQPNQPQHF. The CDR3 DNA sequence: TGTGCCAGCAGCTTAGGCCGACAGCCCAATCAGCCCCAGCATTTT. This rearrangement joins TRBV7-8 to TRBJ1-5; tentative D call: TRBD1 (5 bases). This CDR3 comprises 15 residues. Germline values: CDR1 SGHVS, CDR2 FQNEAQ. Trimming stripped 1 base from V and 3 bases from J, with 10 bases between. Full variable domain (missing parts from reference TRBV7-8 and TRBJ1-5): GAGVSQSPRYKVAKRGQDVALRCDPISGHVSLFWYQQALGQGPEFLTYFQNEAQLDKSGLPSDRFFAERPEGSVSTLKIQRTQQEDSAVYLCASSLGRQPNQPQHFGDGTRLSIL.

The J gene is TRBJ2-2, the V gene TRBV7-9; D is unclear. Trimming removed 6 bases from V and 3 bases from J, with 11 bases in between. CDR3 length equals 14 residues. In germline, CDR1 is SEHNR, CDR2 FQNEAQ (reference sequence). CDR3 bases: TGTGCCAGCAGGGTGGCAGGTTACACCGGGGAGCTGTTTTTT. It codes for CASRVAGYTGELFF.

CDR3 bases: TGCAGCGTTGGGAGTCGGGGGGGCTTGCGTGAGCAGTTCTTC. Protein sequence: CSVGSRGGLREQFF. This rearrangement joins TRBV29-1 to TRBJ2-1; 8 bases line up with TRBD2. The CDR3 has 14 residues. The J segment lost 9 bases and the V segment lost 4 bases, leaving 11 bases of the junction unmatched. Looked up from germline, CDR1 is SQVTM and CDR2 is ANQGSEA.

CDR3 sequence (DNA): TGTGCCAGCCGGAATCCAGGGGCTAGCAATCAGCCCCAGCATTTT. Its translation: CASRNPGASNQPQHF. This chain uses TRBV28 with TRBJ1-5; a weak D match, TRBD1 (6 bases). Germline CDR1 is MDHEN and CDR2 is SYDVKM. V was cut by 8 bases and J by 0 bases, with 14 bases left in between. This CDR3 contains 15 residues.

This clone was found once. The V call is TRBV28, the J call TRBJ2-1; perhaps TRBD1 as D (5 bases). V was pared by 3 bases and J by 5 bases, with 5 bases between. Germline assignment: CDR1 MDHEN and CDR2 SYDVKM. CDR3 length: 12 residues. The CDR3 is CASSFRDNEQFF. The CDR3 region has the DNA TGTGCCAGCAGTTTCAGGGACAATGAGCAGTTCTTC.

The count of this clone is one. The chain combines TRBV5-1 with TRBJ1-1; weak D call: TRBD1 (6 bases). CDR1 is SGHRS, CDR2 YFSETQ, per germline. Deletions cut 3 bases from V and 0 bases from J, with 15 bases between. The CDR3 is made up of 16 amino acids. The CDR3 protein is CASSSMTQGMNTEAFF. In DNA form, the CDR3 reads TGCGCCAGCAGCTCGATGACGCAGGGGATGAACACTGAAGCTTTCTTT.

J is TRBJ1-5 and V is TRBV15; 8 bases are shared with TRBD1. J gave up 7 bases and V 0 bases, and 8 bases lay outside the gene matches. Germline lookup yields CDR1 LNHNV and CDR2 YYDKDF (reference sequence). This CDR3 contains 16 residues. CDR3 sequence: CATSRETQGAGQPQHF. The CDR3 coding sequence is TGTGCCACCAGCAGAGAGACCCAGGGGGCCGGCCAGCCCCAGCATTTT.

The V and J genes are TRBV19 and TRBJ2-5, with D perhaps TRBD1 (6 bases). V was pared by 6 bases and J by 0 bases, with 14 bases between. There are 15 residues in the CDR3. The germline V gene encodes CDR1 LNHDA and CDR2 SQIVND (reference sequence). The CDR3: CASSSGVYDQETQYF. The CDR3 region has the DNA TGTGCCAGTAGCTCAGGGGTCTACGACCAAGAGACCCAGTACTTC.

Written as DNA, the CDR3 is TGTGCCAGCAGCTTGCGGACTAGCGGGGACACAGATACGCAGTATTTT. Its protein is CASSLRTSGDTDTQYF. The rearrangement links TRBV9 to TRBJ2-3, with 12 bases that match TRBD2. This CDR3 spans 16 amino acids. The junction had 5 bases not matched to a gene; V was cut back by 4 bases and J by 2 bases. The germline CDR1 and CDR2 sequences are SGDLS and YYNGEE.

The chain joins TRBV4-1 to TRBJ1-2; 7 bases align to TRBD1. The CDR3 runs to 15 residues. The V and J ends lost 1 base and 4 bases, in that order; junction bases with no gene match: 6. Germline V lookup: CDR1 MGHRA, CDR2 YSYEKL. For the CDR3, the DNA is TGCGCCAGCAGCCAAGGAGGGGGGACAGCCTATGGCTACACCTTC. Encoded protein: CASSQGGGTAYGYTF.